Listed below are T cell receptor beta chains from one sample, sequenced in a study of response to subunit inactivated influenza vaccine. Using its own MiXCR run on the RT-PCR reads, TCRdb lists one record per CDR3 protein. The sample shows about 540,000 distinct CDR3 sequences, around 25% of them seen only once. This sample also appeared in a second study, on T cells expressing NK-cell markers.

Source: CD4+ T cells sorted from PBMCs, taken about 11 days after vaccination. These receptors were collected from a man in his fifties who received an inactivated influenza vaccine. The CDR3 runs from the conserved cysteine through the conserved F or W. A D gene is named only where the DNA matches it firmly. Clone size is given for some rows only: seen once, a few or many times, or a class if the clone is expanded.

V gene,clone size,CDR3 length,D gene,J gene,CDR3 DNA,CDR3 protein
TRBV4-1,few,14,TRBD1,TRBJ1-2,TGCGCCAGCAGCCAGGGGACAGGGGTCTATGGCTACACCTTC,CASSQGTGVYGYTF
TRBV4-3,.,18,.,TRBJ2-6,TGCGCCAGCAGCCCTGCTTGGCAGGGCATCTCTGGGGCCAACGTCCTGACTTTC,CASSPAWQGISGANVLTF
TRBV6-2/TRBV6-3,.,12,.,TRBJ1-2,TGTGCCAGCAGTTACCGGCCGTATGGCTACACCTTC,CASSYRPYGYTF
TRBV20-1,few,14,TRBD1,TRBJ1-1,TGCAGTGCTACCTACAGGGGTTTTGCCACTGAAGCTTTCTTT,CSATYRGFATEAFF
TRBV6-2/TRBV6-3,once,16,.,TRBJ1-5,TGTGCCAGCTCCCAAGTCGGGGGCACCGGCAATCAGCCCCAGCATTTT,CASSQVGGTGNQPQHF
TRBV29-1,few,13,.,TRBJ2-7,TGCAGCGTTGGGACTCTCAGCTCCTACGAGCAGTACTTC,CSVGTLSSYEQYF
TRBV20-1,.,14,TRBD1,TRBJ2-5,TGCAGTGCTCTCCCGGGACAGGGAGGAGAGACCCAGTACTTC,CSALPGQGGETQYF
TRBV20-1,few,16,.,TRBJ2-4,TGCAGTGCTAGAGATAAAGGGAGTTGGGCCAAAAACATTCAGTACTTC,CSARDKGSWAKNIQYF
TRBV7-2,few,16,.,TRBJ2-1,TGTGCCAGCAGCTTAGGAGGCAGGGGAAGGTACAATGAGCAGTTCTTC,CASSLGGRGRYNEQFF
TRBV7-9,.,15,TRBD2,TRBJ2-1,TGTGCCAGCAGCCCGCGGGGGGGGCAGGGAAATGAGCAGTTCTTC,CASSPRGGQGNEQFF
TRBV7-9,few,16,TRBD2,TRBJ2-3,TGTGCCAGCACCCTTGAATCCGGGAGGGCCACAGATACGCAGTATTTT,CASTLESGRATDTQYF
TRBV7-2,.,14,TRBD1,TRBJ1-2,TGTGCCAGCAGTTTCGTACAGGGGGTTGAGGGCTACACCTTC,CASSFVQGVEGYTF
TRBV5-1,.,13,.,TRBJ2-5,TGCGCCAGCAGCCAAAGGTGGGGAGAGACCCAGTACTTC,CASSQRWGETQYF
TRBV29-1,.,12,.,TRBJ2-2,TGCAGCGGTCAGGGGAACACCGGGGAGCTGTTTTTT,CSGQGNTGELFF
TRBV2,.,13,.,TRBJ2-2,TGTGCCAGCGGATTGCTAAACACCGGGGAGCTGTTTTTT,CASGLLNTGELFF
TRBV20-1,.,13,.,TRBJ2-1,TGCAGTGCTATTAGTGGGGCCTACAATGAGCAGTTCTTC,CSAISGAYNEQFF
TRBV6-5,few,14,TRBD1,TRBJ1-2,TGTGCCAGCAGTTCGCCGGGACAGGGCTATGGCTACACCTTC,CASSSPGQGYGYTF
TRBV7-2,.,15,TRBD2,TRBJ2-5,TGTGCCAGCAGCGTCACAGCGGGAGTATCAGAGACCCAGTACTTC,CASSVTAGVSETQYF
TRBV20-1,.,14,.,TRBJ2-2,TGCAGTGCCCAGAGGCGGACGCACACCGGGGAGCTGTTTTTT,CSAQRRTHTGELFF
TRBV20-1,.,14,TRBD1,TRBJ2-3,TGCAGTGCAAGACAGGGGACGGGGACAGATACGCAGTATTTT,CSARQGTGTDTQYF
TRBV15,few,14,.,TRBJ1-4,TGTGCCACCAGCAGAGACAGAAACAATGAAAAACTGTTTTTT,CATSRDRNNEKLFF
TRBV7-2,.,14,.,TRBJ2-2,TGTGCCAGCCGCGGGTGGGGTGGGACCGGGGAGCTGTTTTTT,CASRGWGGTGELFF
TRBV5-6,many,13,.,TRBJ1-1,TGTGCCAGCAGCTTGATAGAGGGAAGTGAAGCTTTCTTT,CASSLIEGSEAFF
TRBV12-3/TRBV12-4,many,13,.,TRBJ1-4,TGTGCCAGCAGTTTACCTACAAATGAAAAACTGTTTTTT,CASSLPTNEKLFF
TRBV18,.,16,.,TRBJ1-3,TGTGCCAGCTCACCGGGACATCTAATACCTGGAAACACCATATATTTT,CASSPGHLIPGNTIYF
TRBV29-1,.,17,TRBD1,TRBJ1-5,TGCAGCGTTGGTGGGTTAGGGGGGACAGGGAGCAATCAGCCCCAGCATTTT,CSVGGLGGTGSNQPQHF
TRBV7-2,few,13,.,TRBJ1-4,TGTGCCAGCAGCTTAGGGGCGTGGGAAAAACTGTTTTTT,CASSLGAWEKLFF
TRBV3-1,many,17,.,TRBJ1-1,TGTGCCAGCAGCCAAGAAGGGACACCCAAGGGAAGCACTGAAGCTTTCTTT,CASSQEGTPKGSTEAFF
TRBV7-2,.,15,TRBD1,TRBJ2-7,TGTGCCAGCAGCGCCTCACAGGGGGCGATTCACGAGCAGTACTTC,CASSASQGAIHEQYF
TRBV6-2/TRBV6-3,.,13,.,TRBJ2-7,TGTGCCAGCAGACAGGGCCTTTCCTACGAGCAGTACTTC,CASRQGLSYEQYF
TRBV5-1,few,16,.,TRBJ1-6,TGCGCCAGCAGCTTGGGTGGTCGGGACCATCCATCACCCCTCCACTTT,CASSLGGRDHPSPLHF
TRBV20-1,.,11,.,TRBJ1-6,TGCAGTGCTAGAGACCTCCTCGCCCTCCACTTT,CSARDLLALHF
TRBV6-1,many,16,TRBD2,TRBJ2-3,TGTGCCAGCAGTGACGCAGGGATGGGCGGGAGAAATACGCAGTATTTT,CASSDAGMGGRNTQYF
TRBV28,.,15,TRBD1,TRBJ2-4,TGTGCCAGCAAATCCGGGACAGGGCCGGCAAACATTCAGTACTTC,CASKSGTGPANIQYF
TRBV20-1,many,12,.,TRBJ2-7,TGCAGTGCCTCGGACCCCTCCTACGAGCAGTACTTC,CSASDPSYEQYF
TRBV7-8,.,14,.,TRBJ2-7,TGTGCCAGCAGCTTAGCGTCGTCGGGGCGGGAGCAGTACTTC,CASSLASSGREQYF
TRBV10-3,.,13,.,TRBJ1-6,TGTGCCATCAGTGAGTCGAACATTTCACCCCTCCACTTT,CAISESNISPLHF
TRBV5-1,.,14,.,TRBJ2-1,TGCGCCAGCAGCTTGGATGTTAGCGGCCTGGAGCAGTTCTTC,CASSLDVSGLEQFF
TRBV30,.,14,.,TRBJ2-3,TGTGCCGTGTCCCGGGGGCTAAGCACAGATACGCAGTATTTT,CAVSRGLSTDTQYF
TRBV5-1,.,15,.,TRBJ1-6,TGCGCCAGCAGCTTGGTTGGGGATTATAATTCACCCCTCCACTTT,CASSLVGDYNSPLHF
TRBV3-1,.,12,TRBD1,TRBJ1-2,TGTGCCAGCAGCCCCGAAAGGGGGCTGCTCACCTTC,CASSPERGLLTF
TRBV30,few,14,TRBD1,TRBJ1-4,TGTGCCTGGAGTACCACAGGGGGCTATGAAAAACTGTTTTTT,CAWSTTGGYEKLFF
TRBV6-2/TRBV6-3,.,17,TRBD2,TRBJ2-2,TGTGCCAGCAGTTACCCTAGCGGGGGGGCCAGGACCGGGGAGCTGTTTTTT,CASSYPSGGARTGELFF
TRBV24-1,.,12,.,TRBJ1-5,TGTGCCACCAGTGACGCTAATCAGCCCCAGCATTTT,CATSDANQPQHF
TRBV20-1,few,14,TRBD1,TRBJ2-1,TGCAGTGCTAGTTGGACAGGGGGTCTCAATGAGCAGTTCTTC,CSASWTGGLNEQFF
TRBV16,many,13,.,TRBJ2-1,TGTGCCAGCAGCGCCGAGTTGTACAATGAGCAGTTCTTC,CASSAELYNEQFF
TRBV12-3/TRBV12-4,.,14,TRBD1,TRBJ1-4,TGTGCCAGCAGTCCCTCAGGGGGCTACGAAAAACTGTTTTTT,CASSPSGGYEKLFF
TRBV12-3/TRBV12-4,many,14,TRBD2,TRBJ2-1,TGTGCCAGCAGTTTAGGGGACTACCGGAATGAGCAGTTCTTC,CASSLGDYRNEQFF
TRBV15,few,12,.,TRBJ2-1,TGTGCCACCAGTTTTTCCTACAATGAGCAGTTCTTC,CATSFSYNEQFF
TRBV28,.,14,.,TRBJ2-1,TGTGCCAGCAGCCCTGGGTCACCTCCCAATGAGCAGTTCTTC,CASSPGSPPNEQFF
TRBV24-1,many,15,TRBD1,TRBJ2-2,TGTGCCACCAGTACCCGGGACAGTGTCACCGGGGAGCTGTTTTTT,CATSTRDSVTGELFF